This TCR beta chain is drawn from a study of OX40 agonist ivuxolimab in advanced cancers. Assay used: immunoSEQ multiplex PCR; TCRdb lists only in-frame clones, some missing. The sample shows over 30,000 clones, over 80% of them seen only once. Between the trimmed V and J ends, which lost 3 bases and 9 bases, there was a span of 15 bases. This CDR3 spans 14 amino acids. Germline CDR1 KGHSH, CDR2 LQKENI. The sequence was collected from an adult with an advanced solid tumor such as melanoma, head and neck, liver or kidney cancer. The chain recombines TRBV18 with TRBJ2-1; possible D gene TRBD2, 5 bases. The sequencing here drew on CD4+ or CD8+ T cells sorted from blood, taken in a trial of the OX40 agonist ivuxolimab. The CDR3 region has the DNA TGTGCCAGCTCACCTCTACTAGAGGGTGGTGAGCAGTTCTTC. This sequence encodes CASSPLLEGGEQFF.